The present T cell receptor beta chain was sequenced within a study of Graves' ophthalmopathy and Graves' hyperthyroidism. Findings and limits, study-wide: Most thyroid-expanded clonotypes exceeding 0.001 frequency were also found in blood.

The authors amplified TCR beta CDR3 regions from RNA transcripts. The first round was an RT-PCR with HTBI primers, and the second round was a multiplex PCR. Each CDR3 protein is one row after TCRdb ran MiXCR on the multiplex PCR reads. The repertoire holds hundreds of thousands of distinct CDR3 sequences, with 40% as singletons. Certain patients, namely those with other autoimmune diseases, uncontrolled infections, pregnancy or lactation, were excluded. The PBMCs were taken from over 9.5 ml of fresh peripheral blood. The ends were cut back, 4 bases at V and 7 bases at J, with 14 bases in the middle. This CDR3 contains 15 residues. The table lists this clonotype with many counts. Its specificity is unknown.

Sequences were obtained from peripheral blood. The chain is built from TRBV12-3 or TRBV12-4 and TRBJ1-6; D might be TRBD1 (5 bases). The clonotype was recovered from an adult man with Graves' ophthalmopathy. In DNA form, the CDR3 reads TGTGCCAGCAGTTGGCGGGGCGGGGGGAATTCACCCCTCCACTTT. It specifies CASSWRGGGNSPLHF.